This T cell receptor beta chain was found in a study of T cell responses to AZD1222 COVID-19 vaccine. In germline, CDR1 is LGHDT, CDR2 YNNKEL (reference sequence). With V trimmed by 5 bases and J by 10 bases, 10 bases remained unmatched. This CDR3 region has 15 residues. Libraries were prepared by immunoSEQ multiplex PCR; TCRdb keeps only in-frame clonotypes and omits some of them. The sample features around 140,000 clones, with 2.2% in its top ten. This clonotype originated in an adult in good health. Sequencing was done on a sample of peripheral blood. The chain carries TRBV3-1 (or the pseudogene TRBV3-2) and TRBJ1-4; 10 bases agree with TRBD1. The chain's CDR3 is CASSTPGTGDRKLFF. CDR3 bases: TGTGCCAGCAGCACACCGGGGACAGGGGATCGAAAACTGTTTTTT.